The 15 T cell receptor beta chains below were found in one sample sequenced in a study of T cells in Graves' hyperthyroidism and ophthalmopathy. Amplification yielded TCR beta CDR3 regions, with RNA transcripts as the source. Researchers ran a first-round RT-PCR on the TCR CDR3 using the HTBI primer set. MiXCR, applied by TCRdb to the multiplex PCR reads, yields one record per CDR3 protein. Counted here are hundreds of thousands of distinct CDR3 sequences, over 15% occurring once; the ten biggest clones make up less than 70%. The sequencing input was blood. These receptor sequences come from an older woman with Graves' ophthalmopathy.

This clonotype was observed many times. The chain carries TRBV28 and TRBJ1-1, with D possibly matching TRBD1 (5 bases). Germline assignment: CDR1 MDHEN and CDR2 SYDVKM. Trimming removed 6 bases at V and 0 bases at J, with 11 bases between. The CDR3 sequence is 14 residues long. The DNA for the CDR3 is TGTGCCAGCAGCGAGACAGCTTTGAACACTGAAGCTTTCTTT. Residues: CASSETALNTEAFF.

This clonotype has ten or more counts. The chain couples TRBV5-1 to TRBJ2-3; D not certain. Trimming removed 3 bases at V and 4 bases at J, with 12 bases between. The CDR3 covers 14 residues. CDR1 SGHRS and CDR2 YFSETQ come from the germline V gene. CDR3 loop: CASSSQSGADTQYF. The CDR3 DNA sequence: TGCGCCAGCAGCTCCCAAAGTGGTGCAGATACGCAGTATTTT.

As regards this clonotype: One end of the junction fails to match germline, which may point to a read error. The chain links TRBV6-1 to TRBJ1-1, with D unresolved. CDR3 length: 13 residues. The V gene's germline CDR1 is MNHNS and CDR2 SASEGT. CDR3 nucleotide sequence: TGTGCCAGCAGGCGGACGGTTAACACTGAAGCTTCCTTT. It translates to CASRRTVNTEASF.

There are many counts of this clonotype. CDR3 in DNA: TGTGCCAGCTCACCCACAGGAGAAGAGACCCAGTACTTC. Encoded protein: CASSPTGEETQYF. V gene TRBV18 combines with J gene TRBJ2-5; perhaps TRBD1 as D (5 bases). The CDR3 contains 13 residues. Germline-derived CDR1 and CDR2 are KGHSH and LQKENI. Trimming took off 3 bases at V and 3 bases at J, with 8 bases between the two ends.

The table lists this clonotype with many counts. CDR3 DNA sequence: TGCGCCAGCAGGCTTAGGCCGACAGCTCAAGAAACTGAAGCTTTCTTT. This sequence encodes CASRLRPTAQETEAFF. This chain uses TRBV5-1 with TRBJ1-1, with D possibly being TRBD1 (5 bases). This CDR3 is built from 16 residues. Trimming removed 5 bases at V and 5 bases at J, with 22 bases between. Germline CDR1 is SGHRS and CDR2 is YFSETQ.

This clonotype was observed at least ten times. The chain carries TRBV6-2 or TRBV6-3 and TRBJ2-1, with 8 bases fitting TRBD2. Germline trimming cut 8 bases from V and 3 bases from J; bases unmatched to any gene: 6. The V gene's germline CDR1 is MNHEY and CDR2 SVGEGT. CDR3 length: 14 amino acids. The chain's CDR3 is CASRELADYNEQFF. CDR3 DNA sequence: TGTGCCAGCCGAGAACTAGCGGACTACAATGAGCAGTTCTTC.

The chain links TRBV7-2 to TRBJ1-1, with TRBD1 as a possible D gene (6 bases). V was pared by 8 bases and J by 1 base, with 29 bases between. Germline V gives CDR1 SGHTA, CDR2 FQGNSA. The CDR3 is 19 amino acids. As DNA, the CDR3 is TGTGCCAGCTCACCACCGGGGCTGATGGGGGCATCGGGGAACACTGAAGCTTTCTTT. The encoded protein is CASSPPGLMGASGNTEAFF.

This clonotype has a count of ten or more. The chain employs TRBV5-8 and TRBJ1-1; TRBD1 matches 11 bases. CDR3 length: 14 amino acids. Germline V gives CDR1 SGHTS, CDR2 YDEGEE. With 3 bases clipped from V and 3 bases from J, the junction kept 1 base outside the gene matches. CDR3 residues: CASSWGQGDTEAFF. Written as DNA, the CDR3 is TGTGCCAGCAGCTGGGGACAGGGGGACACTGAAGCTTTCTTT.

The V gene is TRBV29-1, the J gene TRBJ2-2; tentatively, D is TRBD2 (5 bases). Germline V gives CDR1 SQVTM, CDR2 ANQGSEA. The CDR3 is 13 residues long. Between the trimmed V and J ends, which lost 6 bases and 3 bases, there was a span of 11 bases. CDR3 nucleotides: TGCAGCGTGACCTCGGGGTACACCGGGGAGCTGTTTTTT. Amino acid sequence: CSVTSGYTGELFF.

The chain couples TRBV2 to TRBJ1-6, with a weak D call TRBD1 (5 bases). Trimming stripped 7 bases from V and 7 bases from J, with 20 bases between. CDR3 size: 16 residues. Germline V gene lookup returns CDR1 SNHLY and CDR2 FYNNEI. The CDR3 region has the DNA TGTGCCAGCACCAACGAGGGGTTGCCCCAAAATTCACCCCTCCACTTT. Protein product: CASTNEGLPQNSPLHF. Supplemented by reference TRBV2 and TRBJ1-6, the full variable domain reads EPEVTQTPSHQVTQMGQEVILRCVPISNHLYFYWYRQILGQKVEFLVSFYNNEISEKSEIFDDQFSVERPDGSNFTLKIRSTKLEDSAMYFCASTNEGLPQNSPLHFGNGTRLTVT.

This clonotype was seen many times. The chain joins TRBV2 to TRBJ2-3, with D perhaps TRBD1 or TRBD2 (6 bases each). Germline assignment: CDR1 SNHLY and CDR2 FYNNEI. Deletions cut 8 bases from V and 0 bases from J, with 12 bases between. CDR3 size: 14 residues. CDR3 sequence: CASRGGTSTDTQYF. CDR3 in DNA: TGTGCCAGCCGAGGGGGGACTAGCACAGATACGCAGTATTTT.

This clonotype has a single count. The rearrangement uses TRBV27 and TRBJ2-7; 10 nucleotides line up with TRBD1. Germline V CDR1 and CDR2: MNHEY, SMNVEV (reference sequence). The junction had 6 bases not matched to a gene; V was cut back by 6 bases and J by 4 bases. The CDR3 runs to 14 residues. The CDR3 nucleotides read TGTGCCAGCAGGCCGGGACAGGGGTTTTACGAGCAGTACTTC. This codes for CASRPGQGFYEQYF.

Many counts were recorded for this clonotype. The chain combines TRBV4-3 with TRBJ1-4; D remains unclear. The CDR3 sequence is 15 residues long. Trimming cost V 4 bases and J 0 bases, with 9 bases left between them. Germline CDR1 reads LGHNA; CDR2 reads YSLEER. The CDR3, as DNA: TGCGCCAGCAGCCCGGACGGGACAACTAATGAAAAACTGTTTTTT. Amino acid sequence: CASSPDGTTNEKLFF.

J is TRBJ1-2 and V is TRBV7-3, with TRBD1 matching 7 bases. The V gene end was trimmed by 0 bases and the J gene end by 6 bases; junction bases not matched to a gene: 4. Germline lookup yields CDR1 SGHTA and CDR2 FQGTGA. CDR3 size: 14 residues. Written as DNA, the CDR3 is TGTGCCAGCAGCTTAACGGGGCAGGGGGATGGCTACACCTTC. Translating gives CASSLTGQGDGYTF.

This clonotype was observed at least ten times. This chain links TRBV9 with TRBJ2-7; D is unresolved. V lost 3 bases, J lost 4 bases, and 14 bases lay in between. Germline assignment: CDR1 SGDLS and CDR2 YYNGEE. The CDR3 is made up of 14 amino acids. The CDR3 coding sequence is TGTGCCAGCAGCGAACATTCAGAAGCTTACGAGCAGTACTTC. It yields the protein CASSEHSEAYEQYF.